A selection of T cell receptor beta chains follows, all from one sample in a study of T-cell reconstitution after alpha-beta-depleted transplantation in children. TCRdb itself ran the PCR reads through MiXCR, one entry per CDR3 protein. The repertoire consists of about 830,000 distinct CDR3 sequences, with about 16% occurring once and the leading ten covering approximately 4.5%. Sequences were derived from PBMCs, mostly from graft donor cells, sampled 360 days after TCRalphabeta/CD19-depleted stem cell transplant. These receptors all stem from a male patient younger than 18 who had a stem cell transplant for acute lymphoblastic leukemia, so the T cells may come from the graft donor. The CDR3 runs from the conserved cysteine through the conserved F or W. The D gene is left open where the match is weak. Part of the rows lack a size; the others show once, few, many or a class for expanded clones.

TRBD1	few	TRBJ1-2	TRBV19	TGTGCCAGTCGACAGGGGTCCCCCTATGGCTACACCTTC	CASRQGSPYGYTF
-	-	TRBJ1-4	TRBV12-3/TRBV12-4	TGTGCCAGCAGTATTGATGAAAAACTGTTTTTT	CASSIDEKLFF
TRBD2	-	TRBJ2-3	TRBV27	TGTGCCAGCAGTTTAGAGCCCGACCGGACTAGCGGGGGCAGCACAGATACGCAGTATTTT	CASSLEPDRTSGGSTDTQYF
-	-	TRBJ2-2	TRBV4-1	TGCGCCAGCAGCCGGACAGGGAGGGGTCGGTCCGGGGAGCTGTTTTTT	CASSRTGRGRSGELFF
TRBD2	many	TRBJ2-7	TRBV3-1	TGTGCCAGCAGCCAAGGAACTAGCGGGTACGAGCAGTACTTC	CASSQGTSGYEQYF
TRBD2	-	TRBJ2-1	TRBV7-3	TGTGCCAGCAGCAGCTTTAGCGGGAGCATTGGTGAGCAGTTCTTC	CASSSFSGSIGEQFF
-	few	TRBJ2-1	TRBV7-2	TGTGCCAGCAGCAGTAGCGTGGGAGGTTACAATGAGCAGTTCTTC	CASSSSVGGYNEQFF
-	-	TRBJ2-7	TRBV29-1	TGCAGCGTTGGGGGCCTAGAGGGGAGACCTTATACAACCTACGAGCAGTACTTC	CSVGGLEGRPYTTYEQYF
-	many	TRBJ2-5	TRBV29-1	TGCAGCGTAGGCGCCCTGGCCTGGGGGACCCAGTACTTC	CSVGALAWGTQYF
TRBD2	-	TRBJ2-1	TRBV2	TGTGCCAATAGGCGGGAGGGCAATGAGCAGTTCTTC	CANRREGNEQFF
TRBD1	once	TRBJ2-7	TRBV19	TGTGCCAGTAGTCGGACAGGGGCCTATAGCTCCTACGAGCAGTACTTC	CASSRTGAYSSYEQYF
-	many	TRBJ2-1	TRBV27	TGTGCCAGCAGAGGTGGGAGTATCGGAAATGAGCAGTTCTTC	CASRGGSIGNEQFF
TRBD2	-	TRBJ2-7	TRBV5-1	TGCGCCAGCAGCTTGAGGTGGACGGGAGGTGACGAGCAGTACTTC	CASSLRWTGGDEQYF
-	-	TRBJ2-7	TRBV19	TGTGCCAGTAGTATTCAAAGGGGCTACGAGCAGTACTTC	CASSIQRGYEQYF
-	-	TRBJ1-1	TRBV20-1	TGCAGTGCTAGAGATTTAGGAGGTATCACTGAAGCTTTCTTT	CSARDLGGITEAFF
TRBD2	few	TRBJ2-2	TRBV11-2	TGTGCCAGCAGCCCATTTTTTCTGAAGCGGGAGGGCCCCGGGGAGCTGTTTTTT	CASSPFFLKREGPGELFF
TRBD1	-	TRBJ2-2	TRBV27	TGTGCCAGCAGTGAATCGTACAGGGGATCCACCGGGGAGCTGTTTTTT	CASSESYRGSTGELFF
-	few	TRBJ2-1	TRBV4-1	TGCGCCAGCAGCCAAGATCCCGACAATGAGCAGTTCTTC	CASSQDPDNEQFF
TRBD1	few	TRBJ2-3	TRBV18	TGTGCCAGCTCATCGTCGCCGGGACAGGGTAATGCAGATACGCAGTATTTT	CASSSSPGQGNADTQYF
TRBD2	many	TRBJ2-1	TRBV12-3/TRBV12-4	TGTGCCAGCACCCTAGCGGGAGGGAGGCAGTTCTTC	CASTLAGGRQFF
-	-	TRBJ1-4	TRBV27	TGTGCCAGCAGTTTACGACCTGGGACGGCCAGGGAAAAACTGTTTTTT	CASSLRPGTAREKLFF
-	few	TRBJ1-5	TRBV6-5	TGTGCCAGCAGTTACCTCGGGGGTGCCAATCAGCCCCAGCATTTT	CASSYLGGANQPQHF
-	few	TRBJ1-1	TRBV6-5	TGTGCCAGCAGTTACTCCGGGCTTGAAGGTGAGAACACTGAAGCTTTCTTT	CASSYSGLEGENTEAFF
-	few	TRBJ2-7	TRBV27	TGTGCCAGCAGAACAGGTACCTTCTCCTACGAGCAGTACTTC	CASRTGTFSYEQYF
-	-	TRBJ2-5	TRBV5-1	TGCGCCAGCAGCTTCGGACGGGAAGGAGAGACCCAGTACTTC	CASSFGREGETQYF
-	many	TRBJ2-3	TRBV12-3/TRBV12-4	TGTGCCAGCAGTAGAAGCGGGGATACGCAGTATTTT	CASSRSGDTQYF
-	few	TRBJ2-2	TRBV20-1	TGCAGTGCTAGAGATTGGGGGAATGGGGACACCGGGGAGCTGTTTTTT	CSARDWGNGDTGELFF
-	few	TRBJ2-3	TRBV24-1	TGTGCCACCAGTGAACTATCGACAGTTACTAGCACAGATACGCAGTATTTT	CATSELSTVTSTDTQYF
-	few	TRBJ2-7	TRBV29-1	TGCAGCGCTCAGGCCCACGAGCAGTACTTC	CSAQAHEQYF
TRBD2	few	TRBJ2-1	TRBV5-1	TGCGCCAGCAGCTTTGTGGGACTAGCGGCCTACAATGAGCAGTTCTTC	CASSFVGLAAYNEQFF